One T cell receptor beta chain is described in this entry. This specimen belongs to a study of CD8 T cells in ankylosing spondylitis. TCRdb reprocessed the 5' RACE reads with MiXCR, giving one entry per CDR3 protein. The repertoire holds approximately 350,000 distinct CDR3 sequences, with approximately 22% as singletons. The junction had 6 bases not matched to a gene; V was cut back by 0 bases and J by 3 bases. This CDR3 contains 15 residues. Germline V gene lookup returns CDR1 SGHRS and CDR2 YFSETQ. This chain uses TRBV5-1 with TRBJ2-7; 7 nucleotides agree with TRBD1. Sequenced material: blood, either unsorted or a sorted T cell fraction (not recorded which). The source is a male donor with ankylosing spondylitis or in good health (not recorded which). The CDR3 protein is CASSLEGTADYEQYF. The CDR3 DNA is TGCGCCAGCAGCTTGGAGGGGACAGCTGACTACGAGCAGTACTTC.